The entry below gives a single T cell receptor (beta chain) sequence along with its context. Some clones are missing from TCRdb's copy, which holds only in-frame ones; the method was immunoSEQ multiplex PCR. The repertoire has roughly 100,000 clones, approximately 81% of them found once; the top ten carry 37%. The sample belongs to a study of blood T cell repertoires in COVID-19. Trimming took 1 base from V and 6 from J, leaving 15 bases between them. Per germline, CDR1 MGHRA and CDR2 YSYEKL. The CDR3 length is 15 residues. The chain uses TRBV4-1 and TRBJ1-1; TRBD1 might be the D (6 bases). The sequence was obtained from a man older than 75 with acute or convalescent COVID-19. The specimen was peripheral blood. CDR3 DNA: TGCGCCAGCAGCCAAGTACAGGGTGTAAGGGCTGAAGCTTTCTTT. The encoded protein is CASSQVQGVRAEAFF.